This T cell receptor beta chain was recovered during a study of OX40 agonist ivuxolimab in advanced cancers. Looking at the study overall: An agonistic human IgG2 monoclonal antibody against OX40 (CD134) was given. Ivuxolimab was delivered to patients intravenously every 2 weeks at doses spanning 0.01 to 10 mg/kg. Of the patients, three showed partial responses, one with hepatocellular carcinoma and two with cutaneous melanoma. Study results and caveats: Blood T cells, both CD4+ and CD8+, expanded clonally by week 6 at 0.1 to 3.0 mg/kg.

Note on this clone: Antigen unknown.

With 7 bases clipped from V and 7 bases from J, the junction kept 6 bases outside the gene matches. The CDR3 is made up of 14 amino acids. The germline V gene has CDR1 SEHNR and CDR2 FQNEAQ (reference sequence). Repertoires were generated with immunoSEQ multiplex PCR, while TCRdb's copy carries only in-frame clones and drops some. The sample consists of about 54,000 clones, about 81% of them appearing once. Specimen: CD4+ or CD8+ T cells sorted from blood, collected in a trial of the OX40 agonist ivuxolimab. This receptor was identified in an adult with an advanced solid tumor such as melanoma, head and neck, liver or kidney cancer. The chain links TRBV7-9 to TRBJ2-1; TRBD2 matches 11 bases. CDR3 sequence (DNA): TGTGCCAGCACCCTAGCGGGGGGTTGGAATGAGCAGTTCTTC. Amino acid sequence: CASTLAGGWNEQFF.